This note documents a single TCR beta chain sequence. These data come from a study of T cell clones after liver transplantation. The method was immunoSEQ multiplex PCR; TCRdb's version includes in-frame clones alone and lacks a portion of them. Here the sample spans fewer than 65,000 clones, roughly nine tenths being singletons. The CDR3 is 15 amino acids. Germline V CDR1 and CDR2: SGHRS, YFSETQ. V lost 0 bases, J lost 4 bases, and 14 bases lay in between. This receptor was taken from a human patient who received a liver transplant. Some T cells may possibly be graft donor cells. This rearrangement joins TRBV5-1 to TRBJ2-7, with D unresolved. The sample here was CD8+ T cells from blood, taken 12 months after liver transplant. The CDR3 is CASSLAAAASYEQYF. The CDR3 nucleotides read TGCGCCAGCAGCTTGGCGGCCGCCGCTTCTTACGAGCAGTACTTC.